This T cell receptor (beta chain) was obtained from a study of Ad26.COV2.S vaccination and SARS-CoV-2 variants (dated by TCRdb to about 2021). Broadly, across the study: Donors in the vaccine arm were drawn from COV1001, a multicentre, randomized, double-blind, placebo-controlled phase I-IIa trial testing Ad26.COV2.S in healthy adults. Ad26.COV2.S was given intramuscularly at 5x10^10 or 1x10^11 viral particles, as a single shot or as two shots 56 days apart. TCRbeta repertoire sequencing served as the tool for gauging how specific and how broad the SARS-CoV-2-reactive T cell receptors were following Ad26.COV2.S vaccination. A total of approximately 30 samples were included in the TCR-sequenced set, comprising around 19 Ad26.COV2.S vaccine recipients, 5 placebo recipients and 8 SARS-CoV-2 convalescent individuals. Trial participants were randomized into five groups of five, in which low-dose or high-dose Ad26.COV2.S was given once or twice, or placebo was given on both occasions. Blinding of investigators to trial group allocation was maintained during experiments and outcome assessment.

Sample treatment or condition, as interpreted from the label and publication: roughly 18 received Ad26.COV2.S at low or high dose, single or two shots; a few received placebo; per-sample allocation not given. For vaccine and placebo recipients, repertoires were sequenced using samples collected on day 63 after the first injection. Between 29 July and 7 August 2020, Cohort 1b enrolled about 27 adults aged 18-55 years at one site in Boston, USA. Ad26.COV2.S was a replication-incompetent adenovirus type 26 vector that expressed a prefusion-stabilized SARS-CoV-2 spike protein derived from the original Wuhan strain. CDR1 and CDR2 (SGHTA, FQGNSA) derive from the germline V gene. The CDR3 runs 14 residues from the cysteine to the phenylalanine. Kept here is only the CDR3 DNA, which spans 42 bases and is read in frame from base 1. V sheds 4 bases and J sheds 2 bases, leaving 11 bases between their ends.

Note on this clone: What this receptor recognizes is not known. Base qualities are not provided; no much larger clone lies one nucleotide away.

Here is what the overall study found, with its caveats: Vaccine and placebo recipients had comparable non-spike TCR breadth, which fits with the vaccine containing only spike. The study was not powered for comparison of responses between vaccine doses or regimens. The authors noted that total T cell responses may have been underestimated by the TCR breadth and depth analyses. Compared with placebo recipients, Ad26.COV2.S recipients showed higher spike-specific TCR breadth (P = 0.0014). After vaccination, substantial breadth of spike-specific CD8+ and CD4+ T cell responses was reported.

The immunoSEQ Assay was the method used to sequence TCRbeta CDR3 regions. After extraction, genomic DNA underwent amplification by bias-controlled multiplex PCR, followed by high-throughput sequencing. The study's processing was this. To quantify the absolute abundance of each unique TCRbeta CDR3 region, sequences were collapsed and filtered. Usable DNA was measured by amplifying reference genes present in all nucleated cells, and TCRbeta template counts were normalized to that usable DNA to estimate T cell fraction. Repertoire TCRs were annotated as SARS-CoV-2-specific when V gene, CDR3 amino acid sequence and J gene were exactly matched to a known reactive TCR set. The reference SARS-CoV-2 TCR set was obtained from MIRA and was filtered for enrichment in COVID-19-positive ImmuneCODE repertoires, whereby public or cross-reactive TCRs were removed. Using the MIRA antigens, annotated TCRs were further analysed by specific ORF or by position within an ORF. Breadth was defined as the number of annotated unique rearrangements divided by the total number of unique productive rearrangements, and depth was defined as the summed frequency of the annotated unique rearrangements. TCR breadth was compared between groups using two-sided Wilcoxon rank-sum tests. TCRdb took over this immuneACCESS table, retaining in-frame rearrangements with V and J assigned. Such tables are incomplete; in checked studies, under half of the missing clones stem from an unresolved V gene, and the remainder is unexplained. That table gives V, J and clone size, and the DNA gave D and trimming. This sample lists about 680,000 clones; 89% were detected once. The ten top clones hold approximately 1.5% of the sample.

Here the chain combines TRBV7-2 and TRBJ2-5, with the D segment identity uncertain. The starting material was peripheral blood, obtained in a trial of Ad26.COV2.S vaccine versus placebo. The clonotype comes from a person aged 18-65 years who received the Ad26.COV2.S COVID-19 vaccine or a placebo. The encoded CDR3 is CASSSSWSQETQYF. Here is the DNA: TGTGCCAGCAGCTCCTCGTGGAGTCAAGAGACCCAGTACTTC.